These 17 T cell receptor beta chains were all obtained from the same sample, sequenced in a study of response to subunit inactivated influenza vaccine. TCRdb processed the RT-PCR reads anew with MiXCR; each CDR3 protein has one entry. Of about 480,000 distinct CDR3 sequences in the sample, 13% were seen once. Sequenced material: PBMCs from blood, taken 40 to 50 days after vaccination. Receptor source: a man in his fifties or sixties who received an inactivated influenza vaccine.

The V and J genes are TRBV12-3 or TRBV12-4 and TRBJ1-6; 7 bases line up with TRBD1. CDR3 length: 15 residues. Unmatched junction bases numbered 8, after V lost 5 bases and J lost 7 bases. CDR3 in DNA: TGTGCCAGCAGTCCCCGGACAGGACTAAATTCACCCCTCCACTTT. It codes for CASSPRTGLNSPLHF.

The chain uses TRBV20-1 and TRBJ2-5; TRBD2 matches at 7 bases. The V gene's germline CDR1 is DFQATT and CDR2 SNEGSKA (reference sequence). Trimming cost V 4 bases and J 10 bases; bases outside gene matches: 18. The CDR3 is made up of 15 amino acids. CDR3 protein: CSANKNAGEPTIQYF. CDR3 nucleotide sequence: TGCAGTGCTAATAAGAACGCGGGGGAACCGACTATCCAGTACTTC.

This clonotype occurred many times. The genes are TRBV12-3 or TRBV12-4 and TRBJ2-5; possible D gene TRBD1, 6 bases. The CDR3 is 14 amino acids. V was shortened by 6 bases and J by 0 bases, with 11 bases between the two germline ends. The CDR3 nucleotides are TGTGCCAGCAGCTCCGGGACACACCAAGAGACCCAGTACTTC. Its protein product is CASSSGTHQETQYF.

The chain uses TRBV10-3 and TRBJ2-1; no clear D gene. The length of the CDR3 is 13 residues. V was pared by 5 bases and J by 5 bases, with 10 bases between. Looked up from germline, CDR1 is ENHRY and CDR2 is SYGVKD. The CDR3 spells CAISSPVHNEQFF. The CDR3 DNA follows: TGTGCCATCAGTTCCCCGGTGCACAATGAGCAGTTCTTC.

This clonotype was picked up a small number of times. V is TRBV30 and J is TRBJ1-2; D gene unclear. Germline CDR1 GTSNPN, CDR2 SVGIG (reference sequence). Trimming left V 3 bases short and J 4 bases short, with 15 bases between. The CDR3 sequence is 14 residues long. CDR3: CAWRPQPLSYGYTF. The CDR3, as DNA: TGTGCCTGGAGACCACAGCCACTGAGCTATGGCTACACCTTC. Full variable domain (outside the CDR3, taken from reference TRBV30 and TRBJ1-2): SQTIHQWPATLVQPVGSPLSLECTVEGTSNPNLYWYRQAAGRGLQLLFYSVGIGQISSEVPQNLSASRPQDRQFILSSKKLLLSDSGFYLCAWRPQPLSYGYTFGSGTRLTVV.

This clonotype was recorded at least ten times. CDR3 in DNA: TGTGCCAGCAGCTTGGGCAGAGCTACCGGGGAGCTGTTTTTT. It codes for CASSLGRATGELFF. V is TRBV7-2 and J is TRBJ2-2; no firm D call. Germline V gene lookup returns CDR1 SGHTA and CDR2 FQGNSA. This CDR3 is 14 amino acids long. V shed 3 bases and J shed 5 bases, with 10 bases lying between them.

This clonotype was seen more than once but under ten times. The chain joins TRBV7-8 to TRBJ2-1, with D possibly being TRBD1 or TRBD2 (5 bases each). Germline values: CDR1 SGHVS, CDR2 FQNEAQ. The ends were cut back, 5 bases at V and 7 bases at J, with 21 bases in the middle. This CDR3 contains 16 residues. The CDR3: CASSRERANRKNEQFF. The CDR3 DNA reads as TGTGCCAGCAGCCGAGAGAGGGCGAACAGGAAGAATGAGCAGTTCTTC.

The rearrangement uses TRBV5-1 and TRBJ1-1; no definite D call. CDR3 length: 15 residues. V dropped 0 bases and J dropped 3 bases, with 12 bases sitting between them. Germline-derived CDR1 and CDR2 are SGHRS and YFSETQ. DNA of the CDR3: TGCGCCAGCAGCTTGGCCCTGACCCGGGACACTGAAGCTTTCTTT. Translating gives CASSLALTRDTEAFF.

The V call is TRBV7-9, the J call TRBJ2-7; TRBD1 agrees at 9 bases. Trimming took 5 bases from V and 7 from J; bases not matched to a gene: 12. This CDR3 comprises 15 residues. CDR1 SEHNR and CDR2 FQNEAQ come from the germline V gene (reference sequence). CDR3 sequence: CASSRVRDRVWEQYF. The CDR3 nucleotides are TGTGCCAGCAGCCGGGTCCGGGACAGGGTGTGGGAGCAGTACTTC.

This clonotype was observed at least ten times. This sequence joins TRBV6-2 or TRBV6-3 and TRBJ1-1; D remains unclear. The CDR3 runs 14 residues. Germline loops: CDR1 MNHEY, CDR2 SVGEGT. Trimming removed 6 bases at V and 0 bases at J, with 11 bases between. CDR3 sequence reads: CASRTPEVNTEAFF. As DNA, the CDR3 is TGTGCCAGCAGGACCCCCGAGGTGAACACTGAAGCTTTCTTT.

At least ten counts were recorded for this clonotype. The chain couples TRBV11-2 to TRBJ1-5; D gene unclear. The CDR3 contains 13 residues. Per the germline V gene, CDR1 is SGHAT and CDR2 is FQNNGV. V was clipped by 0 bases and J by 7 bases, with 7 bases between them. CDR3 residues: CASSLDPLQPQHF. CDR3 bases: TGTGCCAGCAGCTTAGATCCCCTCCAGCCCCAGCATTTT.

This clonotype showed up many times. The V and J genes are TRBV4-2 and TRBJ2-1, with TRBD2 identical over 13 bases. The V gene's germline CDR1 is LGHNA and CDR2 YNFKEQ. The CDR3 runs to 16 residues. Losses at the gene ends were 3 bases for V and 5 bases for J; bases not matched to a gene: 4. As DNA, the CDR3 is TGTGCCAGCAGCCACCCACTAGCGGGGGGGGACAATGAGCAGTTCTTC. Its protein product is CASSHPLAGGDNEQFF.

V gene TRBV11-2 combines with J gene TRBJ2-7; no definite D call. There are 16 residues in the CDR3. Germline V gene sequence: CDR1 SGHAT, CDR2 FQNNGV. The V gene lost 5 bases and the J gene lost 0 bases, with 17 bases spanning the gap. Here the CDR3 DNA reads TGTGCCAGCAGCCATCCCCCCTTCGAGAGCTCCTACGAGCAGTACTTC. Its translation is CASSHPPFESSYEQYF.

This clonotype was seen only a few times. This chain connects TRBV7-3 to TRBJ1-1; D gene uncertain. The CDR3 is 13 amino acids. V gave up 2 bases and J gave up 1 base, with 5 bases separating them. The germline V gene has CDR1 SGHTA and CDR2 FQGTGA. This chain's CDR3 is CASSLLSNTEAFF. The CDR3 DNA reads TGTGCCAGCAGCTTACTTTCGAACACTGAAGCTTTCTTT.

This clonotype was counted only a few times. Sequence at one end of the junction differs from germline and may be a read error. V usage is TRBV25-1 and J usage is TRBJ2-7; no clear D gene. Germline CDR1 MGHDK, CDR2 SYGVNS. The CDR3 totals 10 residues. Written as DNA, the CDR3 is TGTGCCAGCAGCCAAATCATGCGAAGCTTC. Protein: CASSQIMRSF.

This clonotype was counted a few times. The chain joins TRBV7-2 to TRBJ2-3; D is unclear. This CDR3 has 15 amino acids. The V end lost 0 bases, the J end lost 2 bases, and 9 bases lay between the germline ends. Germline assignment: CDR1 SGHTA and CDR2 FQGNSA. CDR3 region: CASSLAMLLTDTQYF. CDR3 sequence (DNA): TGTGCCAGCAGCTTAGCTATGCTCCTCACAGATACGCAGTATTTT. Complete variable domain (other parts from reference TRBV7-2 and TRBJ2-3): GAGVSQSPSNKVTEKGKDVELRCDPISGHTALYWYRQSLGQGLEFLIYFQGNSAPDKSGLPSDRFSAERTGGSVSTLTIQRTQQEDSAVYLCASSLAMLLTDTQYFGPGTRLTVL.

The gene calls are TRBV6-1 and TRBJ2-5; 8 nucleotides align to TRBD2. V dropped 7 bases and J dropped 2; count of bases not matched to a gene: 9. The germline V gene encodes CDR1 MNHNS and CDR2 SASEGT. This CDR3 contains 15 residues. DNA for the CDR3: TGTGCCAGCAACGGTGTAGCGGGGCCACAAGAGACCCAGTACTTC. Protein: CASNGVAGPQETQYF.